The T cell receptor beta chain described here comes from a study of blood T cell repertoires in COVID-19. Overall study context: The origin of the acute and convalescent COVID-19 samples was the United States, Italy and Spain.

Germline lookup yields CDR1 MNHEY and CDR2 SVGAGI. V lost 2 bases and J 7 bases, leaving 17 bases between the germline ends. The CDR3 is 15 amino acids. Using immunoSEQ multiplex PCR, the repertoire was profiled, and TCRdb retains in-frame clones only, with some absent. The table lists about 87,000 clones, approximately 75% of them singletons. The V and J genes are TRBV6-5 and TRBJ1-2, with D hard to call. The sample taken for sequencing was peripheral blood. The origin of this receptor is a woman in her 50s with acute or convalescent COVID-19. CDR3 coding DNA: TGTGCCAGCAGTTACGCGGGAGGCCCAGGCCCTGGCTACACCTTC. This codes for CASSYAGGPGPGYTF.